One sample yielded the 13 T cell receptor beta chains listed below, sequenced in a study of spatial heterogeneity in lung cancer. MiXCR was run by TCRdb on the 5' RACE reads, yielding one entry per CDR3 protein. The sample has around 110,000 distinct CDR3 sequences, 12% seen once. Stated time point: blood at routine non-recurrence follow-up after resection. Frozen PBMC, nontumor lung or tumor provided whole RNA, which was sequenced unsorted. Sequenced here: PBMCs, sampled at follow-up. Receptors were obtained from a male donor with early-stage non-small cell lung cancer.

The table lists this clonotype with many counts. V gene TRBV20-1 combines with J gene TRBJ1-2, with a possible D match to TRBD1 (5 bases). Per germline, CDR1 DFQATT and CDR2 SNEGSKA (reference sequence). The CDR3 has 13 residues. V lost 5 bases and J lost 8, with 18 bases in between. The CDR3 sequence: CSAPTDGTSGYTF. The DNA of the CDR3 is TGCAGTGCTCCCACGGACGGGACGTCCGGCTACACCTTC.

This clonotype occurred a few times. This chain links TRBV7-2 with TRBJ2-3, with TRBD2 as a possible D gene (6 bases). This CDR3 contains 18 residues. With 4 bases removed from V and 3 bases from J, the gap between germline ends came to 23 bases. Germline V lookup: CDR1 SGHTA, CDR2 FQGNSA. The CDR3 here is CASSYRPGTGMSTDTQYF. CDR3 in DNA: TGTGCCAGCAGCTACCGCCCCGGGACTGGAATGAGTACAGATACGCAGTATTTT.

At least ten counts were recorded for this clonotype. The chain joins TRBV3-1 to TRBJ2-5, with 15 positions matching TRBD2. The length of the CDR3 is 17 residues. Germline values: CDR1 LGHDT, CDR2 YNNKEL (reference sequence). Germline trimming cut 1 base from V and 5 bases from J; bases unmatched to any gene: 5. CDR3 residues: CASSQGGTSGGYETQYF. The CDR3 DNA follows: TGTGCCAGCAGCCAAGGAGGGACTAGCGGGGGGTACGAGACCCAGTACTTC.

In the case of this clonotype: A read error is possible here, since a much larger clone lies one base away. The rearrangement links TRBV5-1 to TRBJ2-1, with TRBD2 matching 11 bases. Germline V gives CDR1 SGHRS, CDR2 YFSETQ. The CDR3 sequence is 14 residues long. This chain's CDR3 is CVSSGTSGYNEQFF. CDR3 sequence (DNA): TGCGTCAGCAGCGGGACTAGCGGATACAATGAGCAGTTCTTC.

This clonotype was counted ten times or more. The chain uses TRBV29-1 and TRBJ2-1; a weak D match, TRBD1 (6 bases). Trimming cost V 4 bases and J 10 bases, with 11 bases left between them. Germline V gene data show CDR1 as SQVTM and CDR2 as ANQGSEA. This CDR3 is 11 amino acids long. The CDR3 DNA follows: TGCAGCGTTGGACAGGTCTGGGAGCAGTTCTTC. Translation: CSVGQVWEQFF.

The V and J genes are TRBV20-1 and TRBJ2-3, with TRBD2 identical over 12 bases. This CDR3 has 14 residues. In germline, CDR1 is DFQATT, CDR2 SNEGSKA (reference sequence). V lost 8 bases and J lost 6; bases outside the gene matches: 9. This CDR3 is CSSGTSGPRDTQYF. CDR3 nucleotide sequence: TGCAGTTCTGGGACTAGCGGGCCCCGGGATACGCAGTATTTT.

There are many counts of this clonotype. This chain links TRBV18 with TRBJ2-2; TRBD2 matches at 10 bases. V lost 3 bases and J lost 4; bases outside the gene matches: 8. The CDR3 length is 17 residues. Per germline, CDR1 KGHSH and CDR2 LQKENI. This CDR3 is CASSPFSASGSTGELFF. The CDR3 nucleotides are TGTGCCAGCTCACCTTTTTCGGCTAGCGGGAGCACCGGGGAGCTGTTTTTT. Based on the CDR3 plus reference TRBV18 and TRBJ2-2, the full variable domain is NAGVMQNPRHLVRRRGQEARLRCSPMKGHSHVYWYRQLPEEGLKFMVYLQKENIIDESGMPKERFSAEFPKEGPSILRIQQVVRGDSAAYFCASSPFSASGSTGELFFGEGSRLTVL.

The chain recombines TRBV6-2 or TRBV6-3 with TRBJ2-7, with TRBD1 matching 7 bases. The CDR3 spans 14 residues. J gave up 0 bases and V 8 bases, and 7 bases lay outside the gene matches. Germline values: CDR1 MNHEY, CDR2 SVGEGT. CDR3 in DNA: TGTGCCAGCTGTCAACGGGACAGCTCCTACGAGCAGTACTTC. Translated: CASCQRDSSYEQYF.

This clonotype was seen a handful of times. The rearrangement joins TRBV4-3 to TRBJ1-4, with D possibly TRBD1 on 6 matching bases. CDR3 length: 15 amino acids. Germline V gene data show CDR1 as LGHNA and CDR2 as YSLEER. With 6 bases removed from V and 4 bases from J, the gap between germline ends came to 15 bases. This CDR3 is CASRKGGKFNEKLFF. In DNA, the CDR3 is TGCGCCAGCAGGAAGGGGGGGAAGTTTAATGAAAAACTGTTTTTT.

This clonotype turned up a few times. The rearrangement uses TRBV28 and TRBJ1-1; unclear D gene. Germline V gives CDR1 MDHEN, CDR2 SYDVKM. Trimming took off 5 bases at V and 0 bases at J, with 7 bases between the two ends. This CDR3 region has 13 residues. The chain's CDR3 is CASSPQVNTEAFF. The CDR3 bases are TGTGCCAGCAGTCCCCAGGTGAACACTGAAGCTTTCTTT.

In this sample, this clonotype turned up many times. The chain uses TRBV10-3 and TRBJ2-3; 7 bases fit TRBD1. V gave up 2 bases and J gave up 2 bases; unmatched junction bases: 4. Germline CDR1 reads ENHRY; CDR2 reads SYGVKD. This CDR3 has 15 residues. Here the CDR3 reads CAISEDRALTDTQYF. Written as DNA, the CDR3 is TGTGCCATCAGTGAGGACAGGGCACTCACAGATACGCAGTATTTT.

This clonotype was seen at least ten times. The rearrangement links TRBV10-3 to TRBJ2-7, with 16 bases matching TRBD2. The CDR3 loop spans 15 amino acids. J was trimmed by 9 bases and V by 7 bases; bases with no gene match: 9. CDR1 and CDR2 from the germline V gene are ENHRY and SYGVKD. In DNA form, the CDR3 reads TGTGCCATCACACCCGGGACTAGCGGGGGGGCAGGGCAGTACTTC. Translated, it gives CAITPGTSGGAGQYF.

This chain uses TRBV2 with TRBJ2-7, with TRBD2 as a possible D gene (6 bases). The V and J ends lost 6 bases and 2 bases respectively, with 20 bases between them. Per germline, CDR1 SNHLY and CDR2 FYNNEI. The CDR3 is made up of 16 amino acids. As DNA, the CDR3 is TGTGCCAGCAGAACTCCATCTGCGGGGAGCACCTACGAGCAGTACTTC. It specifies CASRTPSAGSTYEQYF.